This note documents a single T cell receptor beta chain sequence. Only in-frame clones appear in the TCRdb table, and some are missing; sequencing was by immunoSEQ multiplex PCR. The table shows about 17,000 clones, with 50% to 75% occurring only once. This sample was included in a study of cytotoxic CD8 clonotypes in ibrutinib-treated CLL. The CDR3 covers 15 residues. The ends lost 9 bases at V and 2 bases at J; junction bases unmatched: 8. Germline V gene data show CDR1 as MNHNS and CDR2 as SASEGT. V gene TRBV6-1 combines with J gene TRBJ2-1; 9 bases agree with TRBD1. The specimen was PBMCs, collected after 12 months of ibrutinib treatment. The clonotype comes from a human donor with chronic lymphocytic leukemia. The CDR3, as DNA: TGTGCCAGTCGGGACAGGGTTCCAGCCTACAATGAGCAGTTCTTC. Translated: CASRDRVPAYNEQFF.